What follows describes a single T cell receptor (beta chain). Its specificity is not known. This entry is derived from a study of T cell responses to AZD1222 COVID-19 vaccine. TCRdb keeps only in-frame clones here, not all; method: immunoSEQ multiplex PCR. The data show around 130,000 clones, roughly nine tenths seen once. Study observations and caveats: The sample set comprised mostly white British donors with more females, and clonal diversity was possibly underestimated.

The germline V and J ends were trimmed by 6 bases and 6 bases, with 15 bases remaining between them. The CDR3 extends over 13 amino acids. The genes are TRBV12-3 or TRBV12-4 and TRBJ2-7; no clear D gene. The TCR originated in an adult who received the AZD1222 COVID-19 vaccine. Sample: peripheral blood, taken 28 days after the second AZD1222 dose. The CDR3, as DNA: TGTGCCAGCAGCAATGGCCAGAGCAGCGAGCAGTACTTC. Residues: CASSNGQSSEQYF.